The 7 T cell receptor beta chains reported below all come from one sample, sequenced in a study of cytomegalovirus exposure and HLA in healthy donors. The PCR was carried out with 60 Vbeta primers and 13 Jbeta primers. Method: immunoSEQ multiplex PCR; TCRdb's copy keeps in-frame clones and lacks some. This sample's table reports 50,000 or so clones. The sequenced sample consisted of PBMCs. These receptors all come from a woman under 30 in good health and CMV-seronegative.

The rearrangement uses TRBV21-1 and TRBJ2-7; whether TRBD1, the table's D call, matches the DNA was not checked. TRBV21-1 is recorded as a pseudogene. This CDR3 is built from 15 residues. CDR3 nucleotide sequence: TGTGCCAGCAGCAAGGGGACAGATCACTCCTACGAGCAGTACTTC. This codes for CASSKGTDHSYEQYF.

In DNA form, the CDR3 reads TGTGCCAGCCAGATTGGACGGGAAAACTATGGCTACACCTTC. Translation: CASQIGRENYGYTF. This chain connects TRBV2 to TRBJ1-2; D is uncertain. V lost 8 bases to trimming and J lost 2 bases, with 15 bases between them. The CDR3 sequence is 14 residues long. Germline CDR1 reads SNHLY; CDR2 reads FYNNEI.

This chain joins TRBV6-1 and TRBJ1-1; 7 bases fit TRBD1. The CDR3 loop spans 15 amino acids. In germline, CDR1 is MNHNS, CDR2 SASEGT. Trimming cost V 1 base and J 4 bases; bases outside gene matches: 6. CDR3 nucleotides: TGTGCCAGCAGTGAAGGGCCGGAGGGGGCCACTGAAGCTTTCTTT. It yields the protein CASSEGPEGATEAFF.

The chain has TRBV18 and TRBJ2-1; 7 nucleotides align to TRBD1. V was pared by 3 bases and J by 7 bases, with 6 bases of the junction left unmatched. The germline V gene has CDR1 KGHSH and CDR2 LQKENI. The CDR3 has 14 residues. This CDR3 is CASSPKATGNEQFF. The DNA for the CDR3 is TGTGCCAGCTCACCCAAAGCGACAGGGAATGAGCAGTTCTTC.

The chain recombines TRBV4-1 with TRBJ2-1, with 8 bases fitting TRBD2. Germline values: CDR1 MGHRA, CDR2 YSYEKL. The trim removed 4 bases at V and 0 bases at J, leaving 11 bases unmatched. This CDR3 is built from 18 residues. The CDR3 DNA is TGCGCCAGCAGCCTTCGCGGTCTCGGGGGGGACTCCTACAATGAGCAGTTCTTC. It specifies CASSLRGLGGDSYNEQFF.

The chain combines TRBV11-3 with TRBJ1-1; TRBD1 is a possible D gene (5 bases). The CDR3 contains 12 residues. V was shortened by 5 bases and J by 8 bases, with 12 bases between the two germline ends. Per germline, CDR1 SGHNT and CDR2 YENEEA. The CDR3 bases are TGTGCCAGCAGCCGGGGCGGGGTCGAAGCTTTCTTT. Protein sequence: CASSRGGVEAFF.

A note on this clone: Sequence at one end of the junction differs from germline and may be a read error. This chain connects TRBV2 to TRBJ1-2; D call uncertain. CDR1 and CDR2 from the germline V gene are SNHLY and FYNNEI. CDR3 length equals 12 residues. The CDR3 loop reads CASSERPRPLVF. The DNA of the CDR3 is TGTGCCAGCAGTGAGAGACCCAGGCCCCTTGTCTTC.